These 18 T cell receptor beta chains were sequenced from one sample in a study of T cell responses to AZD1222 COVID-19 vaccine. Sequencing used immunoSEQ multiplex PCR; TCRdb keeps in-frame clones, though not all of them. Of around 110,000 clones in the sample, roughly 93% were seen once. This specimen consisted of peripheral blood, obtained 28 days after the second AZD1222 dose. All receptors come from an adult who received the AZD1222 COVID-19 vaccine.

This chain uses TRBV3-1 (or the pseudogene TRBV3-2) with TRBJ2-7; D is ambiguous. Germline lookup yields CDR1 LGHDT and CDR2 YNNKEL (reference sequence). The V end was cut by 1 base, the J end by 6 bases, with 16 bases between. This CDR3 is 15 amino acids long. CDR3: CASSQGWGGLPEQYF. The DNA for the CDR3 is TGTGCCAGCAGCCAAGGATGGGGTGGCCTCCCCGAGCAGTACTTC.

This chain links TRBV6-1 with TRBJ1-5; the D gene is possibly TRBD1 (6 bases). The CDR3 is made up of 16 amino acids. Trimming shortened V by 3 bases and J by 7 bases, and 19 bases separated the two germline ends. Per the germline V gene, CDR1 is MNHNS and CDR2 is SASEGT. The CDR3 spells CASSDEGGAGRQPQHF. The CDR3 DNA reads TGTGCCAGCAGTGATGAGGGGGGCGCGGGTCGCCAGCCCCAGCATTTT.

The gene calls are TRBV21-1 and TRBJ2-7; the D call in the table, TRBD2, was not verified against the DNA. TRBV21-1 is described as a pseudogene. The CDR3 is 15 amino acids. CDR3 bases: TGTGCCAGTCCCCTGACTAGCGGGAGATCCAACGAGCAGTACTTC. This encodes CASPLTSGRSNEQYF.

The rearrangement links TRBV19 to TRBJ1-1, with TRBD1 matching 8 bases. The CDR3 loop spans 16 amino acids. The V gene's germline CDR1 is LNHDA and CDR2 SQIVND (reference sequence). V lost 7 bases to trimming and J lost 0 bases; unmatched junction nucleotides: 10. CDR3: CASIPRTGSLNTEAFF. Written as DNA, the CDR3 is TGTGCCAGTATCCCGAGGACAGGGAGCCTGAACACTGAAGCTTTCTTT. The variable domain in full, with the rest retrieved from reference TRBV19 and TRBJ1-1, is DGGITQSPKYLFRKEGQNVTLSCEQNLNHDAMYWYRQDPGQGLRLIYYSQIVNDFQKGDIAEGYSVSREKKESFPLTVTSAQKNPTAFYLCASIPRTGSLNTEAFFGQGTRLTVV.

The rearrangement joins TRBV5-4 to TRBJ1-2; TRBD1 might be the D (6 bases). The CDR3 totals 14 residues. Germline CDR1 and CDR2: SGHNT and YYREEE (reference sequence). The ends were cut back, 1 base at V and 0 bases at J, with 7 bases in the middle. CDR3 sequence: CASSLRTANYGYTF. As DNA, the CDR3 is TGTGCCAGCAGCTTGAGGACAGCTAACTATGGCTACACCTTC. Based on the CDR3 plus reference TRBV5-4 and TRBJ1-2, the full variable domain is ETGVTQSPTHLIKTRGQQVTLRCSSQSGHNTVSWYQQALGQGPQFIFQYYREEENGRGNFPPRFSGLQFPNYSSELNVNALELDDSALYLCASSLRTANYGYTFGSGTRLTVV.

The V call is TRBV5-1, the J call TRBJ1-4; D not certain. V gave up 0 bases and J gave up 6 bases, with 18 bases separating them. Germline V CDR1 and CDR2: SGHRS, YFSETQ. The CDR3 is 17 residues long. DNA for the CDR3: TGCGCCAGCAGCTTGGAGTTCCCCGGCCGGGGAGATGAAAAACTGTTTTTT. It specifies CASSLEFPGRGDEKLFF.

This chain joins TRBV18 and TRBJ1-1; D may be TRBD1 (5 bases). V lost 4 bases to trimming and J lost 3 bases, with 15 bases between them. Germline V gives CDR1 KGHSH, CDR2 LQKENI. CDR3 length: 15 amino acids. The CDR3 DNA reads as TGTGCCAGCTCACTGGACACATTAGGGGACACTGAAGCTTTCTTT. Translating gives CASSLDTLGDTEAFF.

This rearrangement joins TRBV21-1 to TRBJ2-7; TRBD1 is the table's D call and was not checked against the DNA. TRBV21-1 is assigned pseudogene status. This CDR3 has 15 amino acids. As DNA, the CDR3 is TGTGCCAGCAGCAAAAGGGGTTTTAGATCTTACGAGCAGTACTTC. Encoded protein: CASSKRGFRSYEQYF.

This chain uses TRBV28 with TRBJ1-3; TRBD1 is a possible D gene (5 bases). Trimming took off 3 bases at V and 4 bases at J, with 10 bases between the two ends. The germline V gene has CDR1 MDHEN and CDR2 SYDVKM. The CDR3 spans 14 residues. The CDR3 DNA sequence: TGTGCCAGCAGTTTTATGAGGGGCGGAAACACCATATATTTT. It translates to CASSFMRGGNTIYF.

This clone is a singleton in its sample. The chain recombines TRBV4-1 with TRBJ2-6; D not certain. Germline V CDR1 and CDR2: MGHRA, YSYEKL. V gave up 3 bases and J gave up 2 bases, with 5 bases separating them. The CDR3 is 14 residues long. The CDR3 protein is CASSQNTGANVLTF. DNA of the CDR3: TGCGCCAGCAGCCAGAATACTGGGGCCAACGTCCTGACTTTC.

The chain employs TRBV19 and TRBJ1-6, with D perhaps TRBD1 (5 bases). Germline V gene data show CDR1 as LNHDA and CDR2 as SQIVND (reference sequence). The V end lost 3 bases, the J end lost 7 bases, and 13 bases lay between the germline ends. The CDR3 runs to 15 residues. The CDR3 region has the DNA TGTGCCAGTAGTATTGGGGTCGGGGGAAATTCACCCCTCCACTTT. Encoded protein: CASSIGVGGNSPLHF.

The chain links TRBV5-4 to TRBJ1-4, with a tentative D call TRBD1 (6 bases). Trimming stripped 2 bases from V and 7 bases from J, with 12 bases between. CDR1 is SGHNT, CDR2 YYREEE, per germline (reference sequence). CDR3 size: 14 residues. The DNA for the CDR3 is TGTGCCAGCAGCTTAGCAGGGGTTGGTGAAAAACTGTTTTTT. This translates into CASSLAGVGEKLFF. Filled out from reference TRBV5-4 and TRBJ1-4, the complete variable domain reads ETGVTQSPTHLIKTRGQQVTLRCSSQSGHNTVSWYQQALGQGPQFIFQYYREEENGRGNFPPRFSGLQFPNYSSELNVNALELDDSALYLCASSLAGVGEKLFFGSGTQLSVL.

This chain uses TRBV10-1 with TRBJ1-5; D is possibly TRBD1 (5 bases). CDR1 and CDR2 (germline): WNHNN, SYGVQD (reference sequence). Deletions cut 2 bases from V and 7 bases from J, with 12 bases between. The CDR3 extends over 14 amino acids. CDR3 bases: TGCGCCAGCAGTGAGGGGCAGGGTGGCCAGCCCCAGCATTTT. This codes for CASSEGQGGQPQHF.

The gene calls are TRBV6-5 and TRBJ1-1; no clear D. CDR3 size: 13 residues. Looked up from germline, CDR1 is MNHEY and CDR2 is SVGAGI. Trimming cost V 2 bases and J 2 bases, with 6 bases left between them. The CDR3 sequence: CASSYEVNTEAFF. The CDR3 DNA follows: TGTGCCAGCAGTTACGAGGTAAACACTGAAGCTTTCTTT.

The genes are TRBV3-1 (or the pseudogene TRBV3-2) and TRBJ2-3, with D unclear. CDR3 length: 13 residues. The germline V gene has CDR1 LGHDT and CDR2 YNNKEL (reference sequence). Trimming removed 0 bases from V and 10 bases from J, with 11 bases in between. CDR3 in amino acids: CASSQDKSSAQYF. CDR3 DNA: TGTGCCAGCAGCCAAGATAAAAGTTCTGCGCAGTATTTT.

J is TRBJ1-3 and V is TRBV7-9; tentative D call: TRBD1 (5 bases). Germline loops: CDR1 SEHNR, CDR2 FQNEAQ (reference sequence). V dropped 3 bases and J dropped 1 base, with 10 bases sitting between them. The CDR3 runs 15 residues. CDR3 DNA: TGTGCCAGCAGCTTGATTGGGGCTTCTGGAAACACCATATATTTT. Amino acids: CASSLIGASGNTIYF.

As DNA, the CDR3 is TGTGCCAGCAGTCCTAGCGGGATTTACGAGCAGTACTTC. This translates into CASSPSGIYEQYF. This chain uses TRBV2 with TRBJ2-7, with TRBD2 matching 9 bases. The CDR3 has 13 amino acids. V gave up 5 bases and J gave up 4 bases; unmatched junction bases: 3. The V gene's germline CDR1 is SNHLY and CDR2 FYNNEI.

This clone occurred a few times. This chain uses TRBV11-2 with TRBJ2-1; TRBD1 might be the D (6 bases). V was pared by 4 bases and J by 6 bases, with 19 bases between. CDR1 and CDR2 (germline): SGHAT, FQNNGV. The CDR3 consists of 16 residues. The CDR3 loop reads CASSWEGGAPFNEQFF. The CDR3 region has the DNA TGTGCCAGCAGCTGGGAAGGGGGAGCTCCCTTCAATGAGCAGTTCTTC.